One sample yielded the 23 T cell receptor beta chains listed below, sequenced in a study of OX40 agonist ivuxolimab in advanced cancers. Profiling relied on immunoSEQ multiplex PCR, and the TCRdb table lists in-frame clones only, not all of them. Here the sample spans about 81,000 clones, about 93% being singletons. Sequencing was performed on CD4+ or CD8+ T cells sorted from blood, taken in a trial of the OX40 agonist ivuxolimab. All receptors come from an adult with an advanced solid tumor such as melanoma, head and neck, liver or kidney cancer.

This chain connects TRBV19 to TRBJ2-7; 9 bases map to TRBD1. V lost 4 bases, J lost 4 bases, and 2 bases stayed unmatched. CDR1 LNHDA and CDR2 SQIVND come from the germline V gene (reference sequence). This CDR3 is built from 13 residues. The chain's CDR3 is CASSTQGAYEQYF. The DNA for the CDR3 is TGTGCCAGTAGTACACAGGGGGCATACGAGCAGTACTTC.

The chain is built from TRBV30 and TRBJ2-7; 11 bases are a match to TRBD2. The CDR3 covers 13 residues. Trimming at V came to 8 bases and at J to 0 bases, leaving 3 bases not matched to a gene. The germline V gene has CDR1 GTSNPN and CDR2 SVGIG (reference sequence). CDR3 sequence: CAATSGNSYEQYF. The CDR3 nucleotides are TGTGCCGCGACTAGCGGGAACTCCTACGAGCAGTACTTC.

About this clone itself: Other DNA sequences in the same sample also yield this CDR3. V usage is TRBV5-1 and J usage is TRBJ2-7; D remains ambiguous. Germline V gene lookup returns CDR1 SGHRS and CDR2 YFSETQ. The CDR3 is 11 amino acids. Trimming cost V 5 bases and J 0 bases, with 3 bases left between them. The CDR3 region has the DNA TGCGCCAGCAGTCACTCCTACGAGCAGTACTTC. Protein: CASSHSYEQYF.

This sequence joins TRBV9 and TRBJ2-3; perhaps D is TRBD1 or TRBD2 (5 bases each). V was clipped by 1 base and J by 4 bases, with 7 bases between them. The CDR3 consists of 13 residues. Per the germline V gene, CDR1 is SGDLS and CDR2 is YYNGEE. CDR3 nucleotides: TGTGCCAGCAGCGTATTGGGGGCAGATACGCAGTATTTT. This codes for CASSVLGADTQYF.

The gene calls are TRBV19 and TRBJ2-2; D may be TRBD2 (5 bases). The length of the CDR3 is 16 residues. CDR1 is LNHDA and CDR2 is SQIVND in the germline V gene (reference sequence). The V end lost 7 bases, the J end lost 2 bases, and 17 bases lay between the germline ends. The chain's CDR3 is CASTSRRVANTGELFF. CDR3 in DNA: TGTGCCAGTACCTCCAGGCGGGTAGCTAACACCGGGGAGCTGTTTTTT.

This chain connects TRBV19 to TRBJ2-7; unclear D gene. The CDR3 sequence is 13 residues long. V was shortened by 3 bases and J by 1 base, with 7 bases between the two germline ends. Germline V gene data show CDR1 as LNHDA and CDR2 as SQIVND (reference sequence). The CDR3 protein is CASSIVPSYEQYF. CDR3 bases: TGTGCCAGTAGTATTGTACCTTCCTACGAGCAGTACTTC.

This chain uses TRBV13 with TRBJ1-6, with D possibly TRBD1 on 6 matching bases. The ends were cut back, 6 bases at V and 7 bases at J, with 16 bases in the middle. Germline assignment: CDR1 PRHDT and CDR2 FYEKMQ (reference sequence). The CDR3 length is 15 residues. The CDR3 protein is CASRWAGAHNSPLHF. CDR3 coding DNA: TGTGCCAGCAGGTGGGCAGGGGCCCACAATTCACCCCTCCACTTT. The full variable domain, rest sourced from reference TRBV13 and TRBJ1-6, is AAGVIQSPRHLIKEKRETATLKCYPIPRHDTVYWYQQGPGQDPQFLISFYEKMQSDKGSIPDRFSAQQFSDYHSELNMSSLELGDSALYFCASRWAGAHNSPLHFGNGTRLTVT.

CDR3 sequence (DNA): TGCGCCAGCAGCCAATTTAGGTACAATGAGCAGTTCTTC. It specifies CASSQFRYNEQFF. This chain links TRBV4-3 with TRBJ2-1; D call uncertain. Looked up from germline, CDR1 is LGHNA and CDR2 is YSLEER. The CDR3 is 13 amino acids. Trimming left V 2 bases short and J 4 bases short, with 6 bases between.

V and J are TRBV9 and TRBJ2-7; possible D gene TRBD2, 5 bases. The CDR3 totals 13 residues. V lost 0 bases to trimming and J lost 2 bases, with 6 bases between them. Germline V gives CDR1 SGDLS, CDR2 YYNGEE. The CDR3 sequence: CASSVDGTYEQYF. The CDR3 DNA reads as TGTGCCAGCAGCGTAGACGGGACCTACGAGCAGTACTTC.

This clone has more than one count but fewer than ten. The V call is TRBV27, the J call TRBJ1-6, with D unclear. The germline V gene encodes CDR1 MNHEY and CDR2 SMNVEV (reference sequence). Trimming took 7 bases from V and 2 from J, leaving 9 bases between them. CDR3 length equals 14 residues. The CDR3 DNA sequence: TGTGCCAGCACTGTAGGGACCTATAATTCACCCCTCCACTTT. It codes for CASTVGTYNSPLHF.

CDR3 sequence (DNA): TGTGCCAGCAGCTTAGGGGACGTGGGCAATCAGCCCCAGCATTTT. This encodes CASSLGDVGNQPQHF. The V call is TRBV7-6, the J call TRBJ1-5, with D possibly being TRBD1 (5 bases). V was cut by 1 base and J by 2 bases, with 9 bases left in between. The CDR3 contains 15 residues. CDR1 and CDR2 from the germline V gene are SGHVS and FNYEAQ.

The V call is TRBV19, the J call TRBJ2-6; tentatively, D is TRBD1 (6 bases). Trimming pared 2 bases from V and 0 bases from J, leaving 17 bases between. The germline gives CDR1 LNHDA, CDR2 SQIVND (reference sequence). This CDR3 has 19 residues. The CDR3 reads CASSIRGRDTTSGANVLTF. The DNA of the CDR3 is TGTGCCAGTAGTATAAGGGGTAGGGACACCACCTCTGGGGCCAACGTCCTGACTTTC.

The chain links TRBV7-9 to TRBJ2-3; TRBD2 matches 14 bases. Germline V lookup: CDR1 SEHNR, CDR2 FQNEAQ (reference sequence). With V trimmed by 5 bases and J by 3 bases, 4 bases remained unmatched. The CDR3 contains 16 residues. The CDR3 sequence: CASSPTSGGATDTQYF. The CDR3 bases are TGTGCCAGCAGCCCGACTAGCGGGGGGGCGACAGATACGCAGTATTTT. Supplemented by reference TRBV7-9 and TRBJ2-3, the full variable domain reads DTGVSQNPRHKITKRGQNVTFRCDPISEHNRLYWYRQTLGQGPEFLTYFQNEAQLEKSRLLSDRFSAERPKGSFSTLEIQRTEQGDSAMYLCASSPTSGGATDTQYFGPGTRLTVL.

CDR3 sequence: CASSQGSRSGNTIYF. CDR3 DNA: TGCGCCAGCAGCCAAGGGTCACGCTCGGGGAACACCATATATTTT. The genes are TRBV4-3 and TRBJ1-3; D not certain. The V end was cut by 1 base, the J end by 7 bases, with 14 bases between. The CDR3 extends over 15 amino acids. Germline loops: CDR1 LGHNA, CDR2 YSLEER.

The chain employs TRBV7-6 and TRBJ1-1; 10 bases fit TRBD1. Germline CDR1 SGHVS, CDR2 FNYEAQ. This CDR3 has 12 amino acids. The V gene end was trimmed by 5 bases and the J gene end by 7 bases; junction bases not matched to a gene: 1. The CDR3 region is CASSGTGVEAFF. CDR3 DNA sequence: TGTGCCAGCAGCGGGACAGGGGTTGAAGCTTTCTTT.

The chain is built from TRBV28 and TRBJ2-1; 11 nucleotides line up with TRBD2. CDR3 length equals 18 residues. V lost 6 bases and J lost 0; bases outside the gene matches: 10. Per the germline V gene, CDR1 is MDHEN and CDR2 is SYDVKM. CDR3 region: CASSLGLADHSSYNEQFF. DNA for the CDR3: TGTGCCAGCAGCCTGGGACTAGCGGACCATTCCTCCTACAATGAGCAGTTCTTC.

The chain is built from TRBV28 and TRBJ2-3; 11 bases align to TRBD1. V was pared by 6 bases and J by 3 bases, with 8 bases of the junction left unmatched. The germline V gene has CDR1 MDHEN and CDR2 SYDVKM. This CDR3 has 16 residues. The CDR3, as DNA: TGTGCCAGCAGCCTGGGGACAGGGGGGTGGACAGATACGCAGTATTTT. Translating it yields CASSLGTGGWTDTQYF.

This sequence joins TRBV7-9 and TRBJ2-7; 7 nucleotides match TRBD2. The CDR3 runs 12 residues. Germline loops: CDR1 SEHNR, CDR2 FQNEAQ (reference sequence). V trimming: 6 bases; J trimming: 7 bases; junction bases outside the gene matches: 6. CDR3 coding DNA: TGTGCCAGCAGGAAAGGGGAGGGGGAGCAGTACTTC. As protein: CASRKGEGEQYF. The variable domain in full, completed from reference TRBV7-9 and TRBJ2-7, reads DTGVSQNPRHKITKRGQNVTFRCDPISEHNRLYWYRQTLGQGPEFLTYFQNEAQLEKSRLLSDRFSAERPKGSFSTLEIQRTEQGDSAMYLCASRKGEGEQYFGPGTRLTVT.

The gene calls are TRBV7-2 and TRBJ1-2; a weak D match, TRBD1 (5 bases). Germline values: CDR1 SGHTA, CDR2 FQGNSA. This CDR3 is built from 16 residues. V was pared by 0 bases and J by 5 bases, with 16 bases between. CDR3 in amino acids: CASSLAFRQRTYGYTF. The CDR3 nucleotides read TGTGCCAGCAGCTTAGCCTTCAGACAGAGAACGTATGGCTACACCTTC.

The V and J genes are TRBV7-9 and TRBJ2-1; D perhaps matches TRBD2 (6 bases). The CDR3 length is 14 residues. Germline-derived CDR1 and CDR2 are SEHNR and FQNEAQ (reference sequence). V gave up 2 bases and J gave up 7 bases, with 12 bases separating them. CDR3 amino acids: CASSLLMGGNEQFF. CDR3 DNA: TGTGCCAGCAGCTTATTGATGGGAGGTAATGAGCAGTTCTTC.

This clone appeared a single time. The rearrangement links TRBV30 to TRBJ2-1; D gene ambiguous. The CDR3 runs 11 residues. Germline CDR1 reads GTSNPN; CDR2 reads SVGIG (reference sequence). V was clipped by 1 base and J by 15 bases, with 13 bases between them. The CDR3 spells CAWSAGTGAFF. CDR3 sequence (DNA): TGTGCCTGGAGTGCTGGAACTGGCGCGTTCTTC.

V is TRBV6-5 and J is TRBJ1-2; a possible D gene is TRBD1 (5 bases). The CDR3 sequence is 16 residues long. From germline, CDR1 is MNHEY and CDR2 SVGAGI. Trimming left V 0 bases short and J 4 bases short, with 15 bases between. The CDR3 region has the DNA TGTGCCAGCAGTTACTCGATCCCGGCAGGGCCCTATGGCTACACCTTC. Its translation: CASSYSIPAGPYGYTF.

This rearrangement joins TRBV4-3 to TRBJ2-3; 7 bases are shared with TRBD1. The length of the CDR3 is 17 residues. The germline V gene has CDR1 LGHNA and CDR2 YSLEER. V trimming: 0 bases; J trimming: 2 bases; junction bases outside the gene matches: 8. CDR3 in DNA: TGCGCCAGCAGCCAAGACTACGTAGGGACAGACACAGATACGCAGTATTTT. Encoded protein: CASSQDYVGTDTDTQYF.